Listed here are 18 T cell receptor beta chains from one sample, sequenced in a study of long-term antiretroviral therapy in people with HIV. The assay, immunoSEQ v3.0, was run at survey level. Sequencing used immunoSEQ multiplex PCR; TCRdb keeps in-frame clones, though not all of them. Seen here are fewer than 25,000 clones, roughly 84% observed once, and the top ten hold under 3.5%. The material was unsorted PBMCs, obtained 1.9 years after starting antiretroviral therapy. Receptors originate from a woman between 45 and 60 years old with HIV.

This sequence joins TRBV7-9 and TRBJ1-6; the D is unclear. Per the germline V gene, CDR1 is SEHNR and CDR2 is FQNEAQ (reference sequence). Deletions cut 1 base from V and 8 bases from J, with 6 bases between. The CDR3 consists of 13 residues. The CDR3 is CASSLEGDSPLHF. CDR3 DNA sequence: TGTGCCAGCAGCTTAGAAGGCGATTCACCCCTCCACTTT. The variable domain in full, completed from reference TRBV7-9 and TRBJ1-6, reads DTGVSQNPRHKITKRGQNVTFRCDPISEHNRLYWYRQTLGQGPEFLTYFQNEAQLEKSRLLSDRFSAERPKGSFSTLEIQRTEQGDSAMYLCASSLEGDSPLHFGNGTRLTVT.

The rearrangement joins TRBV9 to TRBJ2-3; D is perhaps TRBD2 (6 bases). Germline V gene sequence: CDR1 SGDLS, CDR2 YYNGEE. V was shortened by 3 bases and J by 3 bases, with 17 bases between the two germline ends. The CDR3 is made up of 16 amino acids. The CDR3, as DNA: TGTGCCAGCAGCGGCGGACCGCCTCGGGGGACAGATACGCAGTATTTT. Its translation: CASSGGPPRGTDTQYF.

CDR3 sequence: CASTPAGESHGYTF. Here the CDR3 DNA reads TGTGCCAGCACCCCCGCGGGGGAATCCCATGGCTACACCTTC. The rearrangement joins TRBV27 to TRBJ1-2, with D possibly being TRBD1 (5 bases). V gave up 7 bases and J gave up 6 bases, with 18 bases separating them. The V gene's germline CDR1 is MNHEY and CDR2 SMNVEV (reference sequence). CDR3 length equals 14 residues.

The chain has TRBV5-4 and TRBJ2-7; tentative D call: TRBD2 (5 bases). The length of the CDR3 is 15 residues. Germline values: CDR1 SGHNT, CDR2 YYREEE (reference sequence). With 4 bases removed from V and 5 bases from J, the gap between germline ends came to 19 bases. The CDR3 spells CASSLGMFSSDEQYF. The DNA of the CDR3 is TGTGCCAGCAGCCTTGGAATGTTTAGTAGCGACGAGCAGTACTTC.

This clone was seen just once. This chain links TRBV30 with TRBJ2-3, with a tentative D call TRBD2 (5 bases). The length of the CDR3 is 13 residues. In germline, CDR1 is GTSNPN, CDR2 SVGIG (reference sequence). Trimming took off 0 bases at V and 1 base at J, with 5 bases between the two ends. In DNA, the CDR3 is TGTGCCTGGAGTGTACTAGGCACAGATACGCAGTATTTT. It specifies CAWSVLGTDTQYF. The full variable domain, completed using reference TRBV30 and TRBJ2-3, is SQTIHQWPATLVQPVGSPLSLECTVEGTSNPNLYWYRQAAGRGLQLLFYSVGIGQISSEVPQNLSASRPQDRQFILSSKKLLLSDSGFYLCAWSVLGTDTQYFGPGTRLTVL.

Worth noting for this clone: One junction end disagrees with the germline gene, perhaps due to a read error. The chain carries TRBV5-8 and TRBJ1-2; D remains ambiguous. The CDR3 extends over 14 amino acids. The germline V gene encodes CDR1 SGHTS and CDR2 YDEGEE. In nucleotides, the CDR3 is TGTGCCAGCAGCTTGGATGAGGGCAGAGCTACTCTGGCCTTC. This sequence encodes CASSLDEGRATLAF.

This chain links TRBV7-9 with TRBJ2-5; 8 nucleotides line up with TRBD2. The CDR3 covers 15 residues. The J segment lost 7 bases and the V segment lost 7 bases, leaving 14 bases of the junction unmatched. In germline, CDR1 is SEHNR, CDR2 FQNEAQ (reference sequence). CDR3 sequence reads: CASNTAGGPLGTQYF. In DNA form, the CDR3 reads TGTGCCAGCAACACCGCGGGGGGCCCCCTCGGGACCCAGTACTTC.

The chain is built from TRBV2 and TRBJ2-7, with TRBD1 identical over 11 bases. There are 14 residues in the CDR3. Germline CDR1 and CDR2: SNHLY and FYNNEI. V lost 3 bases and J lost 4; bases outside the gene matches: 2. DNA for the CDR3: TGTGCCAGCAGTGATGGGACAGGGGGATACGAGCAGTACTTC. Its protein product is CASSDGTGGYEQYF.

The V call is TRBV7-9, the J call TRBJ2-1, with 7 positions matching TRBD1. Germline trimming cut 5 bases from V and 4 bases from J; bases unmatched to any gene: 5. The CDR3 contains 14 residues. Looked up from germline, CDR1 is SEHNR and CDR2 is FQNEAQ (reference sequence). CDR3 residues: CASSLRQGYNEQFF. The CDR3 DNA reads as TGTGCCAGCAGCCTTCGACAGGGATACAATGAGCAGTTCTTC.

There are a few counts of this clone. As DNA, the CDR3 is TGTGCCAGCAGCCCCCAGGCAGGGCAGGATGGCTACACCTTC. Its translation is CASSPQAGQDGYTF. V is TRBV7-6 and J is TRBJ1-2; maybe TRBD1 (5 bases). Trimming stripped 5 bases from V and 6 bases from J, with 16 bases between. The CDR3 length is 14 residues. CDR1 SGHVS and CDR2 FNYEAQ come from the germline V gene.

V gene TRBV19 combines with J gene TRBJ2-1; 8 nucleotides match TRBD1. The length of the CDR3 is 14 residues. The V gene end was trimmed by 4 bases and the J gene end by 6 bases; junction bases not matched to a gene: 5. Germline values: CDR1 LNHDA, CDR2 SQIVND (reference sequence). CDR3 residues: CASSKVDRGNEQFF. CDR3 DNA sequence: TGTGCCAGTAGTAAGGTCGACAGGGGCAATGAGCAGTTCTTC.

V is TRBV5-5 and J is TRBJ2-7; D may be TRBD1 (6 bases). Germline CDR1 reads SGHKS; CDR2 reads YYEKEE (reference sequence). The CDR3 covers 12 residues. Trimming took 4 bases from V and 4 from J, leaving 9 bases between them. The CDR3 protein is CASSPDRYEQYF. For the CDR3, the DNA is TGTGCCAGCAGCCCGGACAGATACGAGCAGTACTTC.

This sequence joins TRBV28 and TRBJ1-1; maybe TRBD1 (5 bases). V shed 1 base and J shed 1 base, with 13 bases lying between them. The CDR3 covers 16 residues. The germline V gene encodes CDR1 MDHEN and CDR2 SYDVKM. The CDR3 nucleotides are TGTGCCAGCAGTTTATTTACCCTTAGGGGGAACACTGAAGCTTTCTTT. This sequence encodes CASSLFTLRGNTEAFF.

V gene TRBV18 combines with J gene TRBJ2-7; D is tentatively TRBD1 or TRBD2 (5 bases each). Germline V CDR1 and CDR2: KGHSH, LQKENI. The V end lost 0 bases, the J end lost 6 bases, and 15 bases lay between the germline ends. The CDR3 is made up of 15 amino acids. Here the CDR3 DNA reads TGTGCCAGCTCACCACCGGGGACGAACCCACGCGAGCAGTACTTC. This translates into CASSPPGTNPREQYF.

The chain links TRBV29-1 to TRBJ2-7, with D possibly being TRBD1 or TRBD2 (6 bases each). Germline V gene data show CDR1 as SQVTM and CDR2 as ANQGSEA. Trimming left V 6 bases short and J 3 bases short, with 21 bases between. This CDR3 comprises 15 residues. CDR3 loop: CSVDAPQGGDYEQYF. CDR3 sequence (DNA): TGCAGCGTCGACGCTCCACAGGGAGGCGACTACGAGCAGTACTTC.

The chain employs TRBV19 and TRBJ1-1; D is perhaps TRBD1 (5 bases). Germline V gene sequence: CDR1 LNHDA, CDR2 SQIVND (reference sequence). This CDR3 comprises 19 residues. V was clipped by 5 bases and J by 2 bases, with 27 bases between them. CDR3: CASSEEIRDLQEVNTEAFF. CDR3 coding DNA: TGTGCCAGTAGTGAAGAAATCCGGGACTTACAAGAGGTTAACACTGAAGCTTTCTTT.

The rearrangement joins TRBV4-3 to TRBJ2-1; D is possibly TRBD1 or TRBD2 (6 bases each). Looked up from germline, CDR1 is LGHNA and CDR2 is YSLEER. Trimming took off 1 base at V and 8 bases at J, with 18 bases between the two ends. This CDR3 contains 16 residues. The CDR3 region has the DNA TGCGCCAGCAGCCAAGGACGTGGGGGGCATAATGATGAGCAGTTCTTC. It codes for CASSQGRGGHNDEQFF.

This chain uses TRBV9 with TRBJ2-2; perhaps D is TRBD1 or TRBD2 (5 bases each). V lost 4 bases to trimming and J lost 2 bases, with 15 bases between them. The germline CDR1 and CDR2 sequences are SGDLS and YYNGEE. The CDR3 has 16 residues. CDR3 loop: CASSLTGTRNTGELFF. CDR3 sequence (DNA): TGTGCCAGCAGCTTAACCGGGACGCGCAACACCGGGGAGCTGTTTTTT. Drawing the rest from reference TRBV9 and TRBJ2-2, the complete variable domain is DSGVTQTPKHLITATGQRVTLRCSPRSGDLSVYWYQQSLDQGLQFLIQYYNGEERAKGNILERFSAQQFPDLHSELNLSSLELGDSALYFCASSLTGTRNTGELFFGEGSRLTVL.